A single sample is the source of the 25 T cell receptor beta chains below, sequenced in a study of regulatory T cells in long-lasting Graves disease. Time point defined: newly diagnosed GD, antithyroid drugs for less than 3 months. PBMC-derived RNA was used for the TCR library. Library construction for TCR beta used iRepertoire HTBI primers and Arm-PCR of CDR3 regions. TCRdb passed the multiplex PCR reads through MiXCR, listing each CDR3 protein once. The repertoire has under 300,000 distinct CDR3 sequences, roughly 21% of them found once; the top ten carry 14%. Source: peripheral blood mononuclear cells (PBMCs), taken at new diagnosis, from a patient treated with antithyroid drugs. The origin of the receptors is a female donor with Graves disease.

As concerns this clonotype: A single base separates this from a much larger clone, so it may be a read error. The conserved phenylalanine or tryptophan is not found at the CDR3 terminus, so this likely reflects a read error. The chain's CDR3 is CASRPSGGQETQYL. DNA for the CDR3: TGTGCCAGCAGACCCTCCGGGGGCCAAGAGACCCAGTACCTC. V and J are TRBV2 and TRBJ2-5; tentatively, D is TRBD2 (6 bases). The germline V gene encodes CDR1 SNHLY and CDR2 FYNNEI. There are 14 residues in the CDR3. Trimming removed 6 bases from V and 1 base from J, with 12 bases in between.

The chain combines TRBV11-2 with TRBJ2-1; possibly TRBD1 for D (6 bases). This CDR3 region has 13 residues. In germline, CDR1 is SGHAT, CDR2 FQNNGV. V was clipped by 6 bases and J by 7 bases, with 13 bases between them. CDR3 loop: CASREDSENEQFF. Here the CDR3 DNA reads TGTGCCAGCAGAGAGGACAGTGAAAATGAGCAGTTCTTC.

The V and J genes are TRBV5-4 and TRBJ2-3, with D possibly being TRBD2 (6 bases). Trimming removed 4 bases at V and 0 bases at J, with 24 bases between. There are 19 residues in the CDR3. Germline V CDR1 and CDR2: SGHNT, YYREEE (reference sequence). CDR3 loop: CASSPSLAHHDASTDTQYF. As DNA, the CDR3 is TGTGCCAGCAGCCCGAGTCTAGCGCACCACGACGCAAGCACAGATACGCAGTATTTT.

This clonotype has at least ten counts. The V call is TRBV15, the J call TRBJ1-1; possibly TRBD1 for D (6 bases). With 3 bases removed from V and 4 bases from J, the gap between germline ends came to 9 bases. This CDR3 comprises 13 residues. CDR1 LNHNV and CDR2 YYDKDF come from the germline V gene (reference sequence). The CDR3 loop is CATSSLRGTEAFF. The DNA of the CDR3 is TGTGCCACCAGCAGCCTCAGGGGCACTGAAGCTTTCTTT.

This clonotype has a count of ten or more. The chain couples TRBV20-1 to TRBJ2-7; D uncertain. The CDR3 consists of 12 residues. Trimming took 4 bases from V and 0 from J, leaving 7 bases between them. CDR1 and CDR2 from the germline V gene are DFQATT and SNEGSKA (reference sequence). This CDR3 reads CSANDGSYEQYF. Here the CDR3 DNA reads TGCAGTGCTAACGACGGCTCCTACGAGCAGTACTTC.

There are many counts of this clonotype. Relative to the germline gene, one junction end is altered; a read error may explain this. The genes are TRBV4-3 and TRBJ2-7; 8 nucleotides agree with TRBD1. The CDR3 loop spans 15 amino acids. Germline CDR1 is LGHNA and CDR2 is YSLEER. Written as DNA, the CDR3 is TGTGCCAGCAGCCAGGACAGGGCCAGCTCCTACGAGCAGTACTTC. Amino acids: CASSQDRASSYEQYF.

This clonotype was seen repeatedly, ten times or more. The chain is built from TRBV7-9 and TRBJ2-7; 9 bases are shared with TRBD1. The CDR3 runs 16 residues. V shed 0 bases, J shed 4 bases, and the junction held 7 bases outside the gene matches. Germline V gives CDR1 SEHNR, CDR2 FQNEAQ (reference sequence). CDR3 nucleotides: TGTGCCAGCAGCTTAGCGGGCACAGGGGGCGCGTACGAGCAGTACTTC. It translates to CASSLAGTGGAYEQYF. The variable domain in full, completed from reference TRBV7-9 and TRBJ2-7, reads DTGVSQNPRHKITKRGQNVTFRCDPISEHNRLYWYRQTLGQGPEFLTYFQNEAQLEKSRLLSDRFSAERPKGSFSTLEIQRTEQGDSAMYLCASSLAGTGGAYEQYFGPGTRLTVT.

This chain uses TRBV7-3 with TRBJ2-3, with 10 positions matching TRBD2. The V gene's germline CDR1 is SGHTA and CDR2 FQGTGA. With V trimmed by 2 bases and J by 1 base, 9 bases remained unmatched. The CDR3 length is 18 residues. CDR3 DNA sequence: TGTGCCAGCAGCTTAGGAGCGGGGGGGCCCACGGGCACAGATACGCAGTATTTT. Translation gives CASSLGAGGPTGTDTQYF.

The chain recombines TRBV13 with TRBJ2-1; 11 nucleotides line up with TRBD2. The junction had 14 bases not matched to a gene; V was cut back by 5 bases and J by 2 bases. Germline V lookup: CDR1 PRHDT, CDR2 FYEKMQ (reference sequence). There are 19 residues in the CDR3. The CDR3 region is CASSRLKGLAVRAYNEQFF. As DNA, the CDR3 is TGTGCCAGCAGCCGTTTGAAGGGACTAGCGGTCAGAGCCTACAATGAGCAGTTCTTC.

This clonotype came up a few times. With a much larger clone just one base away, this may be a read error. V usage is TRBV11-2 and J usage is TRBJ1-2, with TRBD1 identical over 7 bases. Looked up from germline, CDR1 is SGHAT and CDR2 is FQNNGV. The CDR3 has 17 residues. The CDR3, as DNA: TGTACCAGCAGCAACCGGACAGGAACAAGGCCCAACTATGGCTACACCTTC. This sequence encodes CTSSNRTGTRPNYGYTF.

Remarks on this clonotype: This may be a read error, as it is one base from a much larger clone. This chain links TRBV30 with TRBJ1-4; no definite D call. V was clipped by 5 bases and J by 7 bases, with 11 bases between them. CDR3 size: 12 residues. Germline CDR1 and CDR2: GTSNPN and SVGIG (reference sequence). DNA for the CDR3: TGTGCCTGGTCTGGACGGGCTGAAAAACTGTTTTTT. As protein: CAWSGRAEKLFF.

This clonotype was observed at least ten times. DNA of the CDR3: TGTGCCAGCAGCTTAGTCGGAGTTAGCACAGATACGCAGTATTTT. Its translation: CASSLVGVSTDTQYF. The chain uses TRBV11-2 and TRBJ2-3; D is uncertain. CDR1 and CDR2 (germline): SGHAT, FQNNGV. V was cut by 1 base and J by 0 bases, with 8 bases left in between. The CDR3 length is 15 residues.

This clonotype was recorded many times. This chain connects TRBV5-6 to TRBJ1-4; weak D call: TRBD1 (5 bases). V gave up 4 bases and J gave up 4 bases, with 20 bases separating them. The V gene's germline CDR1 is SGHDT and CDR2 YYEEEE. There are 17 residues in the CDR3. The CDR3 DNA follows: TGTGCCAGCAGCCTCGCCGGTGGGGCGGCAGATAATGAAAAACTGTTTTTT. The encoded protein is CASSLAGGAADNEKLFF.

This clonotype was detected many times. The V call is TRBV7-2, the J call TRBJ1-1; D call uncertain. V was shortened by 5 bases and J by 0 bases, with 10 bases between the two germline ends. The CDR3 loop spans 14 amino acids. CDR1 and CDR2 (germline): SGHTA, FQGNSA. The CDR3 bases are TGTGCCAGCAGCCCGACCGCCCTGAACACTGAAGCTTTCTTT. This codes for CASSPTALNTEAFF.

A remark on this clonotype: A far larger clone is a single base away, which makes a read error likely. The rearrangement uses TRBV7-3 and TRBJ2-1; no definite D call. This CDR3 has 11 amino acids. With 8 bases removed from V and 4 bases from J, the gap between germline ends came to 6 bases. The V gene's germline CDR1 is SGHTA and CDR2 FQGTGA. The CDR3 DNA reads as TGTGCCAGCGGCGTTTACAATGAGCAGTTCTTC. Translation: CASGVYNEQFF. Drawing the rest from reference TRBV7-3 and TRBJ2-1, the complete variable domain is GAGVSQTPSNKVTEKGKYVELRCDPISGHTALYWYRQSLGQGPEFLIYFQGTGAADDSGLPNDRFFAVRPEGSVSTLKIQRTERGDSAVYLCASGVYNEQFFGPGTRLTVL.

The sample holds many counts of this clonotype. This chain joins TRBV12-3 or TRBV12-4 and TRBJ2-1; D might be TRBD1 or TRBD2, each matching 5 bases. The CDR3 extends over 15 amino acids. V was pared by 4 bases and J by 0 bases, with 10 bases between. CDR3 sequence reads: CASSSGTNSYNEQFF. The CDR3 DNA reads TGTGCCAGCAGTTCCGGGACCAACTCCTACAATGAGCAGTTCTTC.

This clonotype was detected many times. The chain links TRBV7-2 to TRBJ1-1, with D uncertain. Germline assignment: CDR1 SGHTA and CDR2 FQGNSA. The CDR3 covers 13 residues. V dropped 6 bases and J dropped 0 bases, with 8 bases sitting between them. For the CDR3, the DNA is TGTGCCAGCAGACCGGGGATGAACACTGAAGCTTTCTTT. Residues: CASRPGMNTEAFF. The full variable domain, its missing parts supplied by reference TRBV7-2 and TRBJ1-1, is GAGVSQSPSNKVTEKGKDVELRCDPISGHTALYWYRQSLGQGLEFLIYFQGNSAPDKSGLPSDRFSAERTGGSVSTLTIQRTQQEDSAVYLCASRPGMNTEAFFGQGTRLTVV.

The chain carries TRBV6-1 and TRBJ2-7; TRBD2 matches 11 bases. The CDR3 spans 15 residues. V was clipped by 1 base and J by 2 bases; unmatched bases: 1. Germline CDR1 reads MNHNS; CDR2 reads SASEGT. The CDR3 protein is CASSEGLAGPYEQYF. The CDR3 DNA sequence: TGTGCCAGCAGTGAAGGACTAGCGGGGCCCTACGAGCAGTACTTC.

In nucleotides, the CDR3 is TGTGCCAGCAGGCGACAGGGGATGGAGTCCCAGTACTTC. Its protein is CASRRQGMESQYF. The chain joins TRBV5-5 to TRBJ2-5; 8 bases fit TRBD1. Germline trimming cut 5 bases from V and 9 bases from J; bases unmatched to any gene: 9. Germline CDR1 and CDR2: SGHKS and YYEKEE (reference sequence). This CDR3 is 13 amino acids long.

CDR3 DNA: TGTGCCAGCAGCTTAGCGCTTACGGGGGGGATAGATACGCAGTATTTT. Translation: CASSLALTGGIDTQYF. This rearrangement joins TRBV7-2 to TRBJ2-3; 8 bases line up with TRBD2. CDR3 length: 16 amino acids. Germline V lookup: CDR1 SGHTA, CDR2 FQGNSA. V lost 0 bases, J lost 5 bases, and 7 bases stayed unmatched.

This clonotype was picked up many times. This chain uses TRBV18 with TRBJ2-5; the match to TRBD2 covers 7 bases. Looked up from germline, CDR1 is KGHSH and CDR2 is LQKENI. The CDR3 spans 16 residues. The V and J ends lost 3 bases and 2 bases, in that order; junction bases with no gene match: 9. CDR3 region: CASSPPHGREQETQYF. CDR3 bases: TGTGCCAGCTCACCGCCTCATGGGAGGGAGCAAGAGACCCAGTACTTC.

This clonotype was seen ten or more times. V and J are TRBV6-1 and TRBJ1-6; tentative D call: TRBD1 (5 bases). The CDR3 has 12 amino acids. V shed 8 bases and J shed 8 bases, with 10 bases lying between them. Germline V gives CDR1 MNHNS, CDR2 SASEGT. The CDR3 nucleotides read TGTGCCAGCGACCGGGGGGATTCACCCCTCCACTTT. Its protein product is CASDRGDSPLHF.

The table lists this clonotype with many counts. This sequence joins TRBV5-6 and TRBJ2-3; the D is unclear. The CDR3 runs to 13 residues. Between the trimmed V and J ends, which lost 1 base and 9 bases, there was a span of 12 bases. Germline V lookup: CDR1 SGHDT, CDR2 YYEEEE. The DNA for the CDR3 is TGTGCCAGCAGCTTGCGTAATGGGGAAACGCAGTATTTT. Protein sequence: CASSLRNGETQYF.

The CDR3 nucleotides are TGTGCCAGCAGTCGGAGTAATTCACCCCTCCACTTT. It is translated as CASSRSNSPLHF. The V call is TRBV6-1, the J call TRBJ1-6; D unclear. Germline CDR1 MNHNS, CDR2 SASEGT. V was cut by 5 bases and J by 6 bases, with 5 bases left in between. This CDR3 spans 12 amino acids.

This clonotype came up many times. The chain has TRBV14 and TRBJ2-7; 8 nucleotides line up with TRBD2. The CDR3 consists of 16 residues. The germline CDR1 and CDR2 sequences are SGHDN and FVKESK. V shed 4 bases and J 3 bases; nucleotides not matched to a gene: 11. CDR3 coding DNA: TGTGCCAGCAGCCCACTTTTAGCGGGGCAAGACTACGAGCAGTACTTC. As protein: CASSPLLAGQDYEQYF.